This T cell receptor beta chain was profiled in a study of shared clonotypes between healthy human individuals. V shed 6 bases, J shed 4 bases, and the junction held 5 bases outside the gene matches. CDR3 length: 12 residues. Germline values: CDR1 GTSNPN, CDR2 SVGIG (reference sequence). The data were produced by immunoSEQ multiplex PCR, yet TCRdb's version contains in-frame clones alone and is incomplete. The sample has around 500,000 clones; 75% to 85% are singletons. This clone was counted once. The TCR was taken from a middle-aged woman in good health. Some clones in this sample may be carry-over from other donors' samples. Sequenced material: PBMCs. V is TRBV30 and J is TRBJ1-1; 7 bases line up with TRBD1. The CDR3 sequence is CACHRGGTEAFF. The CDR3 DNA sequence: TGTGCCTGCCACAGGGGAGGCACTGAAGCTTTCTTT.